Reported below is one TCR beta chain. Its antigen is undetermined. Germline lookup yields CDR1 SEHNR and CDR2 FQNEAQ (reference sequence). There are 18 residues in the CDR3. The V gene end was trimmed by 5 bases and the J gene end by 1 base; junction bases not matched to a gene: 12. The data were taken from a study of identifying expanded T cells in peripheral blood. Healthy donors had no documented immune events, such as infections, while sampled. Clones were sequenced by immunoSEQ multiplex PCR, and TCRdb holds only the in-frame ones, with some missing. The table lists roughly 90,000 clones, roughly 84% of them singletons, with 4.5% in the top ten. Whole-study results and caveats: About 1.3 clones differed between technical replicates, versus about 17 and 20 over time. Roughly two-week clone count variance significantly increased as total template count grew.

The J gene is TRBJ2-2, the V gene TRBV7-9; 8 bases agree with TRBD1. The clonotype was recovered from a person between 18 and 75 years old in good health. What was sequenced was blood. CDR3 in DNA: TGTGCCAGCAGCCCCCTCTTTACAGGGGGAAAGAACACCGGGGAGCTGTTTTTT. It specifies CASSPLFTGGKNTGELFF.